This T cell receptor beta chain derives from a study of T cells in localized non-small cell lung cancer. CDR1 is SQVTM and CDR2 is ANQGSEA in the germline V gene. This CDR3 has 13 residues. TCRdb keeps only in-frame clones here, not all; method: immunoSEQ multiplex PCR. The table records under 2,500 clones, around 40% of them present only once. A note on this clone: The target antigen is unknown. A read error may produce the germline difference seen at one junction end.

General study findings and limits: There were a median 57 of the top 100 tumor clones appearing in adjacent lung. Highest T cell clonality was seen in uninvolved adjacent lung, surpassing that measured in tumor.

This chain uses TRBV29-1 with TRBJ2-7; 9 bases line up with TRBD2. The clonotype originates from a female donor at least 60 years old with stage I lung adenocarcinoma. The sample here was lung tumor tissue, taken before any cancer treatment. CDR3 sequence: CSVRGLAFYEQHF. DNA of the CDR3: TGCAGCGTTCGTGGACTAGCGTTCTACGAGCAGCACTTC.